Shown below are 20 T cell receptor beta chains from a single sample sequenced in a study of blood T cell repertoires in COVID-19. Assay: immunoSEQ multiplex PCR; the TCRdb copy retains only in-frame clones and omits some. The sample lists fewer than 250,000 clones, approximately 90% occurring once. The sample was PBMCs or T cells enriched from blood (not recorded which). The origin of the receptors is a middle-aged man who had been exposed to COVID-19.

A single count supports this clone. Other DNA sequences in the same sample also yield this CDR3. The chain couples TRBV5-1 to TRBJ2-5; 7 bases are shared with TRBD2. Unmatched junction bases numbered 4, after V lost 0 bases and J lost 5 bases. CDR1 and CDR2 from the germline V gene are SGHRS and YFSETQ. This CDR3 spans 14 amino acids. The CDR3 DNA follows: TGCGCCAGCAGCTTGGTAGCGGGTGAGGAGACCCAGTACTTC. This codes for CASSLVAGEETQYF.

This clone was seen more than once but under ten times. The CDR3, as DNA: TGTGCCAGTAGTAAGGTTCCGGCGGGAGATGAAGCTTTCTTT. Protein: CASSKVPAGDEAFF. The chain recombines TRBV19 with TRBJ1-1; D is unclear. Trimming removed 4 bases from V and 7 bases from J, with 16 bases in between. The CDR3 sequence is 14 residues long. Germline CDR1 LNHDA, CDR2 SQIVND (reference sequence).

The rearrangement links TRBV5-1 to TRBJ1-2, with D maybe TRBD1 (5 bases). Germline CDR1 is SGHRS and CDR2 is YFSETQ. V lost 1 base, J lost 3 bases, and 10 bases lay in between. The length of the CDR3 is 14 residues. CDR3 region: CASSLSGGDYGYTF. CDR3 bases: TGCGCCAGCAGCTTGTCGGGAGGGGACTATGGCTACACCTTC.

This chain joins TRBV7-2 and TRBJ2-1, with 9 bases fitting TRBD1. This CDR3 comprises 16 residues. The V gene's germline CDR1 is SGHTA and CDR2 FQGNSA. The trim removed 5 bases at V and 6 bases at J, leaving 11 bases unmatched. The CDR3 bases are TGTGCCAGCAGCATGCAGGGGGGACAGGGCCGCAATGAGCAGTTCTTC. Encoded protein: CASSMQGGQGRNEQFF. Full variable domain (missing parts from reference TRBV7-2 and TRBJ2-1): GAGVSQSPSNKVTEKGKDVELRCDPISGHTALYWYRQSLGQGLEFLIYFQGNSAPDKSGLPSDRFSAERTGGSVSTLTIQRTQQEDSAVYLCASSMQGGQGRNEQFFGPGTRLTVL.

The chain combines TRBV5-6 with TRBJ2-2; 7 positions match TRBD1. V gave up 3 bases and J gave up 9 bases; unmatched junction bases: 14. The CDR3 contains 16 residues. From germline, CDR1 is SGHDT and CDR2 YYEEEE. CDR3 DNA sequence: TGTGCCAGCAGCTCCGACGACAGGGTGTCCCTTCGGGAGCTGTTTTTT. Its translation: CASSSDDRVSLRELFF.

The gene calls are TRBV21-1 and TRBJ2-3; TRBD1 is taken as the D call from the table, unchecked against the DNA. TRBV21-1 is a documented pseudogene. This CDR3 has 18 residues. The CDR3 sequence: CASSKGTTGGAGTDTQYF. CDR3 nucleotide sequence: TGTGCCAGCAGCAAAGGTACGACAGGGGGGGCGGGCACAGATACGCAGTATTTT.

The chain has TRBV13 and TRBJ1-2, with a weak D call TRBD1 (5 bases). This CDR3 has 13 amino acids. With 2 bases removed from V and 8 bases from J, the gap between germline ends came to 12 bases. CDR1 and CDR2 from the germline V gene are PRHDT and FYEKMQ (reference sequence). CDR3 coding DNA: TGTGCCAGCAGCTTACAGGGATCCCTCGGCTACACCTTC. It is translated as CASSLQGSLGYTF.

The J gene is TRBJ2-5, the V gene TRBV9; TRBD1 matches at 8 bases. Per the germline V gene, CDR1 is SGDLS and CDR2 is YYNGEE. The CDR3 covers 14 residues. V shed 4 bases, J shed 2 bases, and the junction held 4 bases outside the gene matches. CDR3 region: CASSPRQGQETQYF. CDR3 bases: TGTGCCAGCAGCCCGCGACAGGGGCAAGAGACCCAGTACTTC.

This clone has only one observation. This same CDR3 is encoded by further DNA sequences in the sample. The CDR3, as DNA: TGTGCCAGCTCACCGACAGGGGGAGATTCACCCCTCCACTTT. It specifies CASSPTGGDSPLHF. The chain is built from TRBV18 and TRBJ1-6; 9 nucleotides agree with TRBD1. The CDR3 has 14 residues. CDR1 KGHSH and CDR2 LQKENI come from the germline V gene. Trimming removed 3 bases from V and 8 bases from J; junction bases left unmatched: 2. The variable domain in full, completed from reference TRBV18 and TRBJ1-6, reads NAGVMQNPRHLVRRRGQEARLRCSPMKGHSHVYWYRQLPEEGLKFMVYLQKENIIDESGMPKERFSAEFPKEGPSILRIQQVVRGDSAAYFCASSPTGGDSPLHFGNGTRLTVT.

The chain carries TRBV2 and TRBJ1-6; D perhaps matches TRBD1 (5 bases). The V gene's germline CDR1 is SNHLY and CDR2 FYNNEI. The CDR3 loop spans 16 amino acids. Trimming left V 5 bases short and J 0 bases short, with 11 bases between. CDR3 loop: CASSLQGSSYNSPLHF. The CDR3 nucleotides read TGTGCCAGCAGTTTGCAGGGCAGCTCCTATAATTCACCCCTCCACTTT.

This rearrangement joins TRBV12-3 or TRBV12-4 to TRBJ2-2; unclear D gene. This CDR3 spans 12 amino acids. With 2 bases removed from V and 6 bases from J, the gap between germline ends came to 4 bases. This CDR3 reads CASSLNSGELFF. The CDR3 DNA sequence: TGTGCCAGCAGTTTAAACTCCGGGGAGCTGTTTTTT.

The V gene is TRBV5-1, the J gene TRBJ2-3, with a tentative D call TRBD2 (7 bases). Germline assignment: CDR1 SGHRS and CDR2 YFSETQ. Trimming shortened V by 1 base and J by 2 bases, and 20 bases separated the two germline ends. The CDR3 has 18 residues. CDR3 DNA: TGCGCCAGCAGCTTGTACGGGGGGCTACCCTCCTACACAGATACGCAGTATTTT. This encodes CASSLYGGLPSYTDTQYF.

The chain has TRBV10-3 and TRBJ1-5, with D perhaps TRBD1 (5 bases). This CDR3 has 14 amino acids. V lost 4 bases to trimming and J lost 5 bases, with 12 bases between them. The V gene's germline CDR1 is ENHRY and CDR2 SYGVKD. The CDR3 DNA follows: TGTGCCATCAGTGCGACAGACGGAGATCAGCCCCAGCATTTT. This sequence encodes CAISATDGDQPQHF.

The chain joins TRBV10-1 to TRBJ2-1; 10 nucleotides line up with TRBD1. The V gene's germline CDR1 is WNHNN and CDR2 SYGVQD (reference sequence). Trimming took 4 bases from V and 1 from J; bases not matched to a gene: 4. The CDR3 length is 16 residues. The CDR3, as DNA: TGCGCCAGCAGTGGACGGACAGGGGGTTCCTACAATGAGCAGTTCTTC. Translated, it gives CASSGRTGGSYNEQFF.

For the CDR3, the DNA is TGTGCCAGCAGTGAACGACAGGGAGGAAACACCATATATTTT. It specifies CASSERQGGNTIYF. The chain couples TRBV2 to TRBJ1-3; 7 bases match TRBD1. CDR3 size: 14 residues. V was clipped by 2 bases and J by 4 bases; unmatched bases: 2. Germline V gives CDR1 SNHLY, CDR2 FYNNEI. The full variable domain, completed using reference TRBV2 and TRBJ1-3, is EPEVTQTPSHQVTQMGQEVILRCVPISNHLYFYWYRQILGQKVEFLVSFYNNEISEKSEIFDDQFSVERPDGSNFTLKIRSTKLEDSAMYFCASSERQGGNTIYFGEGSWLTVV.

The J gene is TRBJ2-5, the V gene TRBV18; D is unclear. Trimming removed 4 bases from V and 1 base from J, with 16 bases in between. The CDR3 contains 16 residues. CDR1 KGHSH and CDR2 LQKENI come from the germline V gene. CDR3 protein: CASSLNSGLLQETQYF. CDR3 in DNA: TGTGCCAGCTCACTCAACAGTGGGCTGCTCCAAGAGACCCAGTACTTC.

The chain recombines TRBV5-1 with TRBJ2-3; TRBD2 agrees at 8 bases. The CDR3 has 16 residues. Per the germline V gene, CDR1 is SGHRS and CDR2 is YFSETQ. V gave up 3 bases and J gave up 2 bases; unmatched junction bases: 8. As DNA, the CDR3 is TGCGCCAGCAGCTCCTCCCCGACTAGCGACACAGATACGCAGTATTTT. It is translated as CASSSSPTSDTDTQYF.

The CDR3, as DNA: TGTGCCACCAGTGATTACAGGACACAGGGCAAATGGAACACCGGGGAGCTGTTTTTT. Its protein product is CATSDYRTQGKWNTGELFF. This chain joins TRBV24-1 and TRBJ2-2, with D maybe TRBD1 (6 bases). The CDR3 length is 19 residues. Trimming cost V 2 bases and J 1 base, with 19 bases left between them. Germline V gene sequence: CDR1 KGHDR, CDR2 SFDVKD.

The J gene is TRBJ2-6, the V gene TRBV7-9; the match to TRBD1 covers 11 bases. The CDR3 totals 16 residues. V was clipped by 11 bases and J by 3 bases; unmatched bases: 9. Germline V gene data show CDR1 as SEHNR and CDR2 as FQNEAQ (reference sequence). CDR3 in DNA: TGTGCCGAAGAGGGGACAGGGGGTCGTGGGGCCAACGTCCTGACTTTC. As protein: CAEEGTGGRGANVLTF.

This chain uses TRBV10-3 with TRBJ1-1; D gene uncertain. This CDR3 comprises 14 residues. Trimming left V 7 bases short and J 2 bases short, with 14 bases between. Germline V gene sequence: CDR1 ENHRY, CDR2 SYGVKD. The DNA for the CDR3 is TGTGCCATCAACTCAGCGCTCACAAACACTGAAGCTTTCTTT. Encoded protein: CAINSALTNTEAFF.